This is a list of T cell receptor beta chains from one sample in a study of cytotoxic CD8 clonotypes in ibrutinib-treated CLL. Measured with immunoSEQ multiplex PCR; TCRdb has only the in-frame clones, and not every one. The data show hundreds of thousands of clones, 67% seen once. The sample consisted of PBMCs, taken after 36 months of ibrutinib treatment. These receptors were taken from a human donor with chronic lymphocytic leukemia. The CDR3 runs from the conserved cysteine through the conserved F or W. Fields, in order: V gene, clone size, J gene, D gene, CDR3 protein, CDR3 DNA. The D gene is left open where the match is weak. Clone size is not always given. Where it is, it says once, few, many or a class for expanded clones.

>TRBV19|few|TRBJ1-5|TRBD1
CASSFRRQGYQPQHF
TGTGCCAGTAGTTTCCGTCGACAGGGGTATCAGCCCCAGCATTTT
>TRBV7-6|NA|TRBJ2-1|NA
CASSLTGLRGNEQFF
TGTGCCAGCAGCTTAACTGGACTCAGGGGCAATGAGCAGTTCTTC
>TRBV14|NA|TRBJ2-7|TRBD2
CASSQALAGGPDEQYF
TGTGCCAGCAGCCAAGCACTAGCGGGAGGGCCCGACGAGCAGTACTTC
>TRBV5-6|few|TRBJ1-2|NA
CASSLDASLNRRGYTF
TGTGCCAGCAGCTTGGATGCCAGCCTAAACCGCAGGGGCTACACCTTC
>TRBV11-3|NA|TRBJ2-1|NA
CASSDGQSDEQFF
TGTGCCAGCAGCGACGGGCAGTCAGATGAGCAGTTCTTC
>TRBV6-5|few|TRBJ2-7|NA
CATAPPRDWRQEQYF
TGTGCCACCGCTCCCCCCCGGGACTGGAGACAAGAGCAGTACTTC
>TRBV9|NA|TRBJ2-1|TRBD2
CASSVESGRANEQFF
TGTGCCAGCAGCGTGGAAAGCGGGAGGGCCAATGAGCAGTTCTTC
>TRBV12-5|once|TRBJ2-3|TRBD2
CASGSSGGLVDTQYF
TGTGCTAGTGGATCTAGCGGGGGCCTGGTAGATACGCAGTATTTT
>TRBV14|NA|TRBJ2-3|TRBD2
CASSQPSGSGPDTQYF
TGTGCCAGCAGCCAACCTAGCGGGTCCGGTCCAGATACGCAGTATTTT
>TRBV5-1|NA|TRBJ2-3|TRBD2
CASSLGLAGGLRTDTQYF
TGCGCCAGCAGCTTGGGACTAGCGGGGGGACTGCGCACAGATACGCAGTATTTT
>TRBV27|NA|TRBJ2-7|NA
CASSLTKLLYEQYF
TGTGCCAGCAGTTTGACAAAGCTCCTCTACGAGCAGTACTTC
>TRBV29-1|NA|TRBJ2-1|NA
CSVDLWGAGSYNEQFF
TGCAGCGTTGATTTATGGGGGGCAGGATCCTACAATGAGCAGTTCTTC
>TRBV7-6|NA|TRBJ2-7|NA
CASSLEVGSYEQYF
TGTGCCAGCAGCTTGGAAGTCGGATCCTACGAGCAGTACTTC
>TRBV27|NA|TRBJ2-1|TRBD2
CANFGTRDNEQFF
TGTGCCAACTTCGGGACTAGAGACAATGAGCAGTTCTTC
>TRBV10-3|NA|TRBJ2-7|NA
CAISKQIVGSYEQYF
TGTGCCATCAGTAAACAAATCGTGGGCTCCTACGAGCAGTACTTC
>TRBV5-1|NA|TRBJ1-2|TRBD1
CASSEATGAGGGYTF
TGCGCCAGCAGCGAGGCGACAGGGGCTGGTGGTGGCTACACCTTC
>TRBV28|NA|TRBJ2-7|NA
CASLPGSNNHEQYF
TGTGCCAGCCTACCGGGTTCCAACAACCACGAGCAGTACTTC
>TRBV4-1|NA|TRBJ2-7|TRBD1
CASSQGTGGRSSYEQYF
TGCGCCAGCAGCCAAGGGACAGGGGGCCGGAGCTCCTACGAGCAGTACTTC
>TRBV29-1|NA|TRBJ2-1|NA
CSVVGATSNNEQFF
TGCAGCGTTGTCGGGGCGACTTCTAACAATGAGCAGTTCTTC
>TRBV15|NA|TRBJ1-5|NA
CATSRDSGVQPQHF
TGTGCCACCAGCAGAGATTCCGGGGTTCAGCCCCAGCATTTT
>TRBV25-1|NA|TRBJ2-7|TRBD2
CASSELISGNSYEQYF
TGTGCCAGCAGTGAACTGATTAGCGGGAACAGTTACGAGCAGTACTTC
>TRBV28|NA|TRBJ2-5|NA
CASGTRGFVGTQYF
TGTGCCAGCGGAACAAGGGGTTTCGTGGGGACCCAGTACTTC
>TRBV6-5|few|TRBJ1-2|NA
CASSSRVRDGYTF
TGTGCCAGCAGCTCCCGGGTGAGGGATGGCTACACCTTC
>TRBV7-9|NA|TRBJ1-2|NA
CASSLESGVNGYTF
TGTGCCAGCAGCTTAGAGTCAGGGGTTAATGGCTACACCTTC
>TRBV6-5|few|TRBJ2-3|TRBD2
CASSPSGGYTDTQYF
TGTGCCAGCAGTCCTAGCGGGGGGTACACAGATACGCAGTATTTT
>TRBV7-8|few|TRBJ1-5|NA
CASSLGRQGNQPQHF
TGTGCCAGCAGCTTAGGACGTCAGGGGAATCAGCCCCAGCATTTT
>TRBV9|few|TRBJ1-2|TRBD1
CASRAMPTGGIFGYTF
TGTGCCAGCAGAGCGATGCCCACAGGGGGGATCTTTGGCTACACCTTC
>TRBV6-6|few|TRBJ1-5|NA
CASSRTDRHSNQPQHF
TGTGCCAGCAGTAGAACTGACAGACATAGCAATCAGCCCCAGCATTTT
>TRBV7-9|few|TRBJ1-2|NA
CASSFPKTEWYHYGYTF
TGTGCCAGCAGCTTCCCAAAGACCGAGTGGTATCACTATGGCTACACCTTC